These 7 T cell receptor beta chains were all obtained from the same sample, sequenced in a study of low-dose radiotherapy and immunotherapy resistance in tumors (dated by TCRdb to 2021 to 2024). This specimen's time point label, per the study, means: before trial treatment. The listed sequencing device is Illumina HiSeq 2500. Superscript III and a set of TRAV- and TRBV-specific primers were used to synthesize first-strand cDNA, so that both TCRalpha and TCRbeta chains were covered. TCRs were amplified with Phusion for about 20 PCR cycles using a constant-region primer together with the adapter attached to the V primers. TCRdb reprocessed the public reads (quality trimming at Q25 with fastp, clone calling with MiXCR) and kept in-frame beta chains. When rows share a CDR3 protein, they turn into one entry using the most common DNA and genes. The sample includes tens of thousands of distinct CDR3 sequences, with about 25% observed a single time. Of the sample, 5.5% to 6% is held by the ten largest clones.

The sample consisted of PBMCs, taken before treatment. The receptor set was obtained from a male donor with prostate cancer.

Ten or more counts support this clonotype. The chain links TRBV11-2 to TRBJ2-3, with D tentatively TRBD2 (6 bases). There are 11 residues in the CDR3. Germline V gene sequence: CDR1 SGHAT, CDR2 FQNNGV. Trimming removed 3 bases at V and 10 bases at J, with 8 bases between. The CDR3 nucleotides read TGTGCCAGCAGCTTGGGGAGGTCGCAGTATTTT. Amino acid sequence: CASSLGRSQYF.

This clonotype has just a few counts. The chain recombines TRBV5-1 with TRBJ2-1, with TRBD2 identical over 12 bases. Germline trimming cut 2 bases from V and 9 bases from J; bases unmatched to any gene: 6. The germline gives CDR1 SGHRS, CDR2 YFSETQ. This CDR3 region has 15 residues. In DNA, the CDR3 is TGCGCCAGCAGCTTCCTAGCGGGAGGGACACCTGAGCAGTTCTTC. This codes for CASSFLAGGTPEQFF.

In this sample, this clonotype turned up many times. CDR3 coding DNA: TGTGCCAGCAGCTTTGGCTACAATGAGCAGTTCTTC. Protein product: CASSFGYNEQFF. This chain connects TRBV7-2 to TRBJ2-1, with D unclear. V gave up 3 bases and J gave up 3 bases, with 3 bases separating them. Germline loops: CDR1 SGHTA, CDR2 FQGNSA. The CDR3 is made up of 12 amino acids.

The J gene is TRBJ2-7, the V gene TRBV4-3; no clear D. This CDR3 has 14 amino acids. Germline lookup yields CDR1 LGHNA and CDR2 YSLEER. The germline V and J ends were trimmed by 0 bases and 2 bases, with 8 bases remaining between them. This CDR3 reads CASSQDRVTYEQYF. DNA of the CDR3: TGCGCCAGCAGCCAAGATAGGGTGACCTACGAGCAGTACTTC.

The genes are TRBV10-3 and TRBJ2-3; D call uncertain. This CDR3 comprises 11 residues. The V gene's germline CDR1 is ENHRY and CDR2 SYGVKD. With 7 bases removed from V and 6 bases from J, the gap between germline ends came to 8 bases. Here the CDR3 DNA reads TGTGCCATCAAATTCACGGATACGCAGTATTTT. The encoded protein is CAIKFTDTQYF.

This clonotype has ten or more counts. The CDR3 loop is CASSRAGGSGRFGTSYEQYF. Here the CDR3 DNA reads TGTGCCAGCAGTCGTGCGGGGGGGAGCGGGAGGTTTGGGACCTCCTACGAGCAGTACTTC. The rearrangement uses TRBV12-3 or TRBV12-4 and TRBJ2-7; TRBD2 aligns across 9 bases. V shed 5 bases, J shed 0 bases, and the junction held 20 bases outside the gene matches. CDR3 length equals 20 residues.

The chain combines TRBV11-2 with TRBJ1-1; D is ambiguous. The germline gives CDR1 SGHAT, CDR2 FQNNGV. Trimming removed 4 bases from V and 4 bases from J, with 10 bases in between. This CDR3 comprises 13 residues. The CDR3 DNA reads as TGTGCCAGCAGCTCCATCGGGCTCACTGAAGCTTTCTTT. Protein sequence: CASSSIGLTEAFF.